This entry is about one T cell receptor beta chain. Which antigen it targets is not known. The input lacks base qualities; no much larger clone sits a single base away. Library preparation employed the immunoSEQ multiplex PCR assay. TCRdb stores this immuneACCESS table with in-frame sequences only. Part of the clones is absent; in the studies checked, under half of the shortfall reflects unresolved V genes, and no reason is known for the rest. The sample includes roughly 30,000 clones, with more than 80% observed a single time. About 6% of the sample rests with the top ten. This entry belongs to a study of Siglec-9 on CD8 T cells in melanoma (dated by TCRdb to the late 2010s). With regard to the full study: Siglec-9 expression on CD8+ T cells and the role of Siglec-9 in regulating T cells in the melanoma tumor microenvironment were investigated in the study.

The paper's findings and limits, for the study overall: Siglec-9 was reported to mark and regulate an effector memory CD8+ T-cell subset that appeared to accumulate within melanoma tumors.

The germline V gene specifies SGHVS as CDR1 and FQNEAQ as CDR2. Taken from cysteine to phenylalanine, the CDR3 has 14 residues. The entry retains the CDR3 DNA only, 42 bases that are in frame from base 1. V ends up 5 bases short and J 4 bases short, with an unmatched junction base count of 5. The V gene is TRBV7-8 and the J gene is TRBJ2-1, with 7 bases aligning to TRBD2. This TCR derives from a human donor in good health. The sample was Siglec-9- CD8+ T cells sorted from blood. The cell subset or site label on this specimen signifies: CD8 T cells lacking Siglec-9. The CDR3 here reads CASSPREEYNEQFF. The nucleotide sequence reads TGTGCCAGCAGCCCCCGGGAGGAGTACAATGAGCAGTTCTTC.